This entry lists 22 T cell receptor beta chains sequenced from one sample in a study of shared clonotypes between healthy human individuals. Only in-frame clones appear in the TCRdb table, and some are missing; sequencing was by immunoSEQ multiplex PCR. Of 500,000 to 650,000 clones in the sample, roughly 72% were seen once. The source material was PBMCs. Receptors originate from a woman aged 40 to 49 in good health. Some clones in this sample may be carry-over from other donors' samples.

The chain carries TRBV6-1 and TRBJ2-1; the D gene is possibly TRBD2 (5 bases). Germline assignment: CDR1 MNHNS and CDR2 SASEGT. V dropped 7 bases and J dropped 7 bases, with 20 bases sitting between them. This CDR3 comprises 15 residues. DNA for the CDR3: TGTGCCAGCACCTACGACCATTACGGGGTTAATGAGCAGTTCTTC. This translates into CASTYDHYGVNEQFF.

The chain couples TRBV28 to TRBJ1-2; no clear D. Germline CDR1 reads MDHEN; CDR2 reads SYDVKM. The V and J ends lost 5 bases and 6 bases respectively, with 7 bases between them. CDR3 size: 11 residues. This CDR3 is CASSRMDGYTF. The CDR3 DNA follows: TGTGCCAGCAGTAGAATGGATGGCTACACCTTC.

This clone is a singleton in its sample. The chain couples TRBV4-2 to TRBJ1-2; no clear D gene. The V gene's germline CDR1 is LGHNA and CDR2 YNFKEQ. The CDR3 contains 15 residues. V was pared by 4 bases and J by 2 bases, with 14 bases between. The CDR3 DNA reads TGTGCCAGCAGCCCAAGTGAGTCCAGCAACTATGGCTACACCTTC. It codes for CASSPSESSNYGYTF.

The rearrangement links TRBV21-1 to TRBJ1-1; no DNA check was done on the table's D call, TRBD1. TRBV21-1 is termed a pseudogene. The CDR3 is 16 residues long. CDR3 nucleotides: TGTGCCAGCGGCAGAAGGACAGGGACGGGGGGCACTGAAGCTTTCTTT. Protein sequence: CASGRRTGTGGTEAFF.

The rearrangement links TRBV14 to TRBJ1-2, with no clear D. This CDR3 is 12 amino acids long. Germline CDR1 is SGHDN and CDR2 is FVKESK. The V and J ends lost 4 bases and 2 bases respectively, with 5 bases between them. CDR3 in DNA: TGTGCCAGCAGCCGAGACAACTATGGCTACACCTTC. This sequence encodes CASSRDNYGYTF.

The V call is TRBV5-4, the J call TRBJ2-1; 8 bases match TRBD2. The germline CDR1 and CDR2 sequences are SGHNT and YYREEE (reference sequence). V gave up 4 bases and J gave up 8 bases; unmatched junction bases: 14. The CDR3 totals 16 residues. The CDR3 is CASSIYASGRGDEQFF. CDR3 coding DNA: TGTGCCAGCAGCATTTATGCTAGCGGGCGAGGGGATGAGCAGTTCTTC.

The chain has TRBV11-2 and TRBJ2-5, with D tentatively TRBD1 (6 bases). CDR3 length: 15 amino acids. Germline CDR1 SGHAT, CDR2 FQNNGV. V lost 0 bases and J 1 base, leaving 9 bases between the germline ends. CDR3 DNA: TGTGCCAGCAGCTTAGACAGGGGCCTCCAAGAGACCCAGTACTTC. Translating gives CASSLDRGLQETQYF.

The J gene is TRBJ2-2, the V gene TRBV7-3; no firm D call. CDR3 length equals 14 residues. Germline V gene lookup returns CDR1 SGHTA and CDR2 FQGTGA. Trimming shortened V by 5 bases and J by 7 bases, and 14 bases separated the two germline ends. CDR3 DNA: TGTGCCAGCAGCACGTCCTTGTCCTTCGGGGAGCTGTTTTTT. Protein sequence: CASSTSLSFGELFF.

The rearrangement joins TRBV2 to TRBJ2-7; 10 bases are a match to TRBD1. The CDR3 consists of 14 residues. Losses at the gene ends were 4 bases for V and 3 bases for J; bases not matched to a gene: 3. Germline V lookup: CDR1 SNHLY, CDR2 FYNNEI. The CDR3 sequence is CASSVRTGGYEQYF. CDR3 in DNA: TGTGCCAGCAGTGTTCGGACAGGGGGCTACGAGCAGTACTTC.

This chain links TRBV28 with TRBJ2-7; 8 positions match TRBD1. CDR1 and CDR2 (germline): MDHEN, SYDVKM. This CDR3 has 15 residues. V lost 4 bases to trimming and J lost 4 bases; unmatched junction nucleotides: 9. Here the CDR3 reads CASSWGGTGQYEQYF. The CDR3 DNA reads TGTGCCAGCAGTTGGGGCGGGACAGGTCAGTACGAGCAGTACTTC.

The chain carries TRBV10-3 and TRBJ2-3, with D perhaps matching TRBD2 (5 bases). Trimming cost V 5 bases and J 5 bases, with 17 bases left between them. The CDR3 loop spans 15 amino acids. Per germline, CDR1 ENHRY and CDR2 SYGVKD. Here the CDR3 DNA reads TGTGCCATCAGTTACAGCAGCGGAGCTTTAGATACGCAGTATTTT. Protein: CAISYSSGALDTQYF.

This clone has only a few counts. The chain is built from TRBV7-2 and TRBJ2-7; TRBD2 aligns across 7 bases. The CDR3 has 16 residues. Trimming at V came to 5 bases and at J to 5 bases, leaving 15 bases not matched to a gene. CDR1 and CDR2 from the germline V gene are SGHTA and FQGNSA. CDR3 sequence reads: CASSPDPAGVTHEQYF. The DNA of the CDR3 is TGTGCCAGCAGCCCCGATCCGGCGGGAGTTACTCACGAGCAGTACTTC.

The V and J genes are TRBV15 and TRBJ2-3, with a possible D match to TRBD2 (6 bases). Germline CDR1 is LNHNV and CDR2 is YYDKDF (reference sequence). The V gene lost 0 bases and the J gene lost 4 bases, with 8 bases spanning the gap. This CDR3 has 14 amino acids. The DNA for the CDR3 is TGTGCCACCAGCAGAGATGGAGGGCCAGATACGCAGTATTTT. It translates to CATSRDGGPDTQYF. Full variable domain (outside the CDR3, taken from reference TRBV15 and TRBJ2-3): DAMVIQNPRYQVTQFGKPVTLSCSQTLNHNVMYWYQQKSSQAPKLLFHYYDKDFNNEADTPDNFQSRRPNTSFCFLDIRSPGLGDTAMYLCATSRDGGPDTQYFGPGTRLTVL.

This chain connects TRBV7-2 to TRBJ2-7, with D perhaps given as TRBD1 or TRBD2 (6 bases each). With 1 base removed from V and 7 bases from J, the gap between germline ends came to 14 bases. There are 14 residues in the CDR3. Germline CDR1 is SGHTA and CDR2 is FQGNSA. In nucleotides, the CDR3 is TGTGCCAGCAGCTTAGAGGTTGGGGGGCGGGAGCAGTACTTC. The encoded protein is CASSLEVGGREQYF.

The chain joins TRBV6-5 to TRBJ2-7; TRBD2 agrees at 10 bases. The V and J ends lost 6 bases and 0 bases, in that order; junction bases with no gene match: 5. The CDR3 loop spans 15 amino acids. Germline V gene sequence: CDR1 MNHEY, CDR2 SVGAGI. This CDR3 reads CASRIGTSVSYEQYF. CDR3 sequence (DNA): TGTGCCAGCAGGATCGGGACTAGCGTCTCCTACGAGCAGTACTTC.

The rearrangement uses TRBV2 and TRBJ2-3, with a weak D call TRBD1 (6 bases). This CDR3 region has 11 residues. Germline V gene data show CDR1 as SNHLY and CDR2 as FYNNEI. Trimming removed 9 bases at V and 6 bases at J, with 10 bases between. CDR3 DNA: TGTGCCAGAGGGGGTTCCGATACGCAGTATTTT. It yields the protein CARGGSDTQYF.

The V gene is TRBV27, the J gene TRBJ2-7; weak D call: TRBD2 (7 bases). V lost 0 bases to trimming and J lost 1 base, with 16 bases between them. The CDR3 spans 17 residues. Germline V CDR1 and CDR2: MNHEY, SMNVEV (reference sequence). Here the CDR3 reads CASSLSPGGWGSYEQYF. CDR3 bases: TGTGCCAGCAGTTTATCACCGGGGGGCTGGGGTTCCTACGAGCAGTACTTC.

The chain combines TRBV7-8 with TRBJ1-5; D might be TRBD1 (6 bases). The CDR3 spans 15 residues. Per the germline V gene, CDR1 is SGHVS and CDR2 is FQNEAQ. Deletions cut 6 bases from V and 0 bases from J, with 12 bases between. The CDR3 DNA follows: TGTGCCAGCAGTGAAGGGGGATTTAGCAATCAGCCCCAGCATTTT. Protein product: CASSEGGFSNQPQHF.

CDR3 nucleotide sequence: TGTGCCAGCAGTAAAACGGGGGTTTCCGGGGAGCTGTTTTTT. Encoded protein: CASSKTGVSGELFF. The rearrangement links TRBV5-4 to TRBJ2-2; D might be TRBD2 (6 bases). Germline CDR1 and CDR2: SGHNT and YYREEE (reference sequence). This CDR3 contains 14 residues. V lost 5 bases and J 6 bases, leaving 14 bases between the germline ends.

V usage is TRBV18 and J usage is TRBJ2-2, with 8 bases lining up with TRBD2. With 3 bases clipped from V and 1 base from J, the junction kept 1 base outside the gene matches. Germline lookup yields CDR1 KGHSH and CDR2 LQKENI. This CDR3 spans 15 amino acids. The CDR3 nucleotides are TGTGCCAGCTCACCTACTAGCGGGAACACCGGGGAGCTGTTTTTT. It encodes CASSPTSGNTGELFF. Full variable domain (remainder filled in from reference TRBV18 and TRBJ2-2): NAGVMQNPRHLVRRRGQEARLRCSPMKGHSHVYWYRQLPEEGLKFMVYLQKENIIDESGMPKERFSAEFPKEGPSILRIQQVVRGDSAAYFCASSPTSGNTGELFFGEGSRLTVL.

The CDR3 here is CASSGNVWGEKLFF. As DNA, the CDR3 is TGTGCCAGCAGCGGGAACGTGTGGGGTGAAAAACTGTTTTTT. The chain couples TRBV6-1 to TRBJ1-4, with unresolved D. V was cut by 6 bases and J by 7 bases, with 15 bases left in between. In germline, CDR1 is MNHNS, CDR2 SASEGT. The CDR3 totals 14 residues.

This clone was found a few times. The chain employs TRBV2 and TRBJ1-2; 8 positions agree with TRBD1. The CDR3 is made up of 13 amino acids. Trimming cost V 3 bases and J 6 bases; bases outside gene matches: 3. Germline CDR1 and CDR2: SNHLY and FYNNEI. The CDR3 sequence: CASSDRGQDGYTF. In nucleotides, the CDR3 is TGTGCCAGCAGTGACAGGGGGCAAGATGGCTACACCTTC.